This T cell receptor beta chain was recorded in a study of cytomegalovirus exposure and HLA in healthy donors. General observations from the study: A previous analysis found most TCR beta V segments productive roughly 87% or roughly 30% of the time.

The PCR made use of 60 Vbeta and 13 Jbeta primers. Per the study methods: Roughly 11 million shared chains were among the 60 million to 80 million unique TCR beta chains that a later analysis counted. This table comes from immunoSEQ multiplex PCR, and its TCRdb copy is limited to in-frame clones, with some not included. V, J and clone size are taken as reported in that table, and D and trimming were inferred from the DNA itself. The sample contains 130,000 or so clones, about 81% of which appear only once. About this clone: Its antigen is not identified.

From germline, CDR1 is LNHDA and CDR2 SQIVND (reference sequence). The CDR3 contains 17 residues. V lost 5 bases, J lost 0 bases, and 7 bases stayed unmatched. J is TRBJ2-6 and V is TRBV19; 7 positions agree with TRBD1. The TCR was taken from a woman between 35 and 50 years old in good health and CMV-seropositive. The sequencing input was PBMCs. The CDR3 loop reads CASSARTGLSGANVLTF. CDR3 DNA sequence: TGTGCCAGTAGTGCCCGGACAGGCCTCTCTGGGGCCAACGTCCTGACTTTC.